This TCR beta chain came from a study of long-term antiretroviral therapy in people with HIV. For the study at large: A decade or so separates the oldest specimens from the later 2015 immediate-ART recommendation. Study results and limitations: CDR3 lengths in HIV samples spanned a narrower range than controls.

immunoSEQ v3.0 was run at survey level. Sequencing was performed with immunoSEQ multiplex PCR; in TCRdb, only in-frame clones are kept and a portion is missing. The sample has 15,000 to 20,000 clones, approximately 80% seen once. There was at least one pre-ART PBMC sample for each donor, plus at least two post-ART PBMC samples. This clone was detected once. Its specificity is not known. V lost 5 bases, J lost 5 bases, and 7 bases lay in between. This CDR3 is 11 amino acids long. From germline, CDR1 is MGHDK and CDR2 SYGVNS. The source was unsorted PBMCs, collected 0.1 years before starting antiretroviral therapy. This TCR was sampled from a man aged 18 to 30 with HIV. The chain combines TRBV25-1 with TRBJ2-7; D call uncertain. CDR3 protein: CASSPLDEQYF. Here the CDR3 DNA reads TGTGCCAGCAGTCCCTTAGACGAGCAGTACTTC.